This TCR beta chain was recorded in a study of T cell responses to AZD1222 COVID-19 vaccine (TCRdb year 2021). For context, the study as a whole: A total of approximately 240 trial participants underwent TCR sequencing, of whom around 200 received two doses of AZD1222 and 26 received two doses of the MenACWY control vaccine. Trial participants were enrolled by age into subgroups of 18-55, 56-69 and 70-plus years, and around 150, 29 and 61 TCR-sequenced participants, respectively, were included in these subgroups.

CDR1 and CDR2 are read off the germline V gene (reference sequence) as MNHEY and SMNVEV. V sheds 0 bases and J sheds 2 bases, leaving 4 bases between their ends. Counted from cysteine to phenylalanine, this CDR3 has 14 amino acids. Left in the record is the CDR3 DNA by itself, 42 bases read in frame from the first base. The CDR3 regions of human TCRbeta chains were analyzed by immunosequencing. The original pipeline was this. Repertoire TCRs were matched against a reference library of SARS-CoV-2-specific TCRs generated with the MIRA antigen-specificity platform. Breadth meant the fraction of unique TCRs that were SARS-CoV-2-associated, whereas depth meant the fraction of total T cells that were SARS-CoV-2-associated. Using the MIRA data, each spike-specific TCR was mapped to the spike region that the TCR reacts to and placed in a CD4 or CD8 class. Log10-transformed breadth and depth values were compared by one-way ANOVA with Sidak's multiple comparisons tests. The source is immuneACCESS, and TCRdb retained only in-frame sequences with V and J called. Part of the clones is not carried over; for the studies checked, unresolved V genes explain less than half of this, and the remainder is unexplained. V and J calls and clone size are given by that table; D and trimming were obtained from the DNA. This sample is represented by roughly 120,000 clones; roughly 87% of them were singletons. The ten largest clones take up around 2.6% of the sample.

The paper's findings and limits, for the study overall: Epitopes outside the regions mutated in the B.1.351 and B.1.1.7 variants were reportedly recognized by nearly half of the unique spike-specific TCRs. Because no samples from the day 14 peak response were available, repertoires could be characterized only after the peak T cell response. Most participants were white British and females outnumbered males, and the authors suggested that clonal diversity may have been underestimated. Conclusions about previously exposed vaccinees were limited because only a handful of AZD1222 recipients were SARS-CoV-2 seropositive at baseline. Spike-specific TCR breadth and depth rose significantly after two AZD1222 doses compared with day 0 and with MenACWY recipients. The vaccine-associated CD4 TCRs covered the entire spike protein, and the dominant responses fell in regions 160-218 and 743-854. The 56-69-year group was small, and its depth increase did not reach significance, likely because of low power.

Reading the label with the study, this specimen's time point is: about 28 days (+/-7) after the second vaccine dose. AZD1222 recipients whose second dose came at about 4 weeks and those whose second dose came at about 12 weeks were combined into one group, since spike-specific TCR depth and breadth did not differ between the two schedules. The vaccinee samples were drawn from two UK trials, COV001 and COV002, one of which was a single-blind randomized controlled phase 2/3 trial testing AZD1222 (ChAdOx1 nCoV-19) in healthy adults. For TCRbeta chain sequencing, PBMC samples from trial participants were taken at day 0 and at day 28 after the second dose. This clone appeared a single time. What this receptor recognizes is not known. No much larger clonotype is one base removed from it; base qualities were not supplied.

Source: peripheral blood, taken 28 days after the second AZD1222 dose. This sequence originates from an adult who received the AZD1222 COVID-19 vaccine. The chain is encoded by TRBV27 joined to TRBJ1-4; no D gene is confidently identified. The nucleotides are TGTGCCAGCAGTTTATCGTGGACTAATGAAAAACTGTTTTTT. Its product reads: CASSLSWTNEKLFF. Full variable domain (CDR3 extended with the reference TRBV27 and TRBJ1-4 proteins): EAQVTQNPRYLITVTGKKLTVTCSQNMNHEYMSWYRQDPGLGLRQIYYSMNVEVTDKGDVPEGYKVSRKEKRNFPLILESPSPNQTSLYFCASSLSWTNEKLFFGSGTQLSVL.